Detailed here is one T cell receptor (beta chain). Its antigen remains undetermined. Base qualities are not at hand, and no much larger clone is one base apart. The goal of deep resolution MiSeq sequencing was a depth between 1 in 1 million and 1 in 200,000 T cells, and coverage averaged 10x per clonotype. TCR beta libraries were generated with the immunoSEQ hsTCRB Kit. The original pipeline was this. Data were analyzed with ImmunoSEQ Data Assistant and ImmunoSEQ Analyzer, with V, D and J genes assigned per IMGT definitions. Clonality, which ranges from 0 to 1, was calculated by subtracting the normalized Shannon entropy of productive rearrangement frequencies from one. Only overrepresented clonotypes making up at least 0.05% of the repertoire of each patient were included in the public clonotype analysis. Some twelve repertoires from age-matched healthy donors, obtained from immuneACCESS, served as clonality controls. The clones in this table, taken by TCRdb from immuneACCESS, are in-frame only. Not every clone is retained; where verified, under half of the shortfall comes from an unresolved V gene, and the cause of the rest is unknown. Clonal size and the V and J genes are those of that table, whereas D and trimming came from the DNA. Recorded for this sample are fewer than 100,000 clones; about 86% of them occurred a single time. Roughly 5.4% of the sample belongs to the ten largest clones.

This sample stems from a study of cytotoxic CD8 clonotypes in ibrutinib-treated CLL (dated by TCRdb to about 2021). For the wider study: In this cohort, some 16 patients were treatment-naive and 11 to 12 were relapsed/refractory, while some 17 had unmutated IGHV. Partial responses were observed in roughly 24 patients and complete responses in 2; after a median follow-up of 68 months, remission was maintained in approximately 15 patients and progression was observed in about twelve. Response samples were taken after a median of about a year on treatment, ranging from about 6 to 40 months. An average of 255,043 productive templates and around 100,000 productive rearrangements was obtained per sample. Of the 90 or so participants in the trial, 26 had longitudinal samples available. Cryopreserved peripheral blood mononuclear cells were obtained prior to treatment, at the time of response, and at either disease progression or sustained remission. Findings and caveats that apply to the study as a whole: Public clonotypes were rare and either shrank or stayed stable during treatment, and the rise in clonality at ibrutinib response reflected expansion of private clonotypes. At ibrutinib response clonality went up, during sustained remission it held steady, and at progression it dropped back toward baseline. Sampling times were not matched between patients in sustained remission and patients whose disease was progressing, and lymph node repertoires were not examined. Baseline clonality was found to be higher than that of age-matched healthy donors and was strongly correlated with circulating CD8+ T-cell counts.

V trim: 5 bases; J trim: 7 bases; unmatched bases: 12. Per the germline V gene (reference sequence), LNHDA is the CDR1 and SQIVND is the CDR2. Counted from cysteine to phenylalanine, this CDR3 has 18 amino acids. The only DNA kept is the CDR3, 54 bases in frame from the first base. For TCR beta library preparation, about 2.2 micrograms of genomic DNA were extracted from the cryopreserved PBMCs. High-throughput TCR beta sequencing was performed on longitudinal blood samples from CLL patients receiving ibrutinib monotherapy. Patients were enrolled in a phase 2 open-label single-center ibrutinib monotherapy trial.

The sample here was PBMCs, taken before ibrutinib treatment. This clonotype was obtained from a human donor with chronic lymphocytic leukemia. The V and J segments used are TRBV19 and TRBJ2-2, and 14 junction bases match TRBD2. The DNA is TGTGCCAGTAGTTACACCGGGACTAGCGGGAGATGGGTCGGGGAGCTGTTTTTT. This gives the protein CASSYTGTSGRWVGELFF.